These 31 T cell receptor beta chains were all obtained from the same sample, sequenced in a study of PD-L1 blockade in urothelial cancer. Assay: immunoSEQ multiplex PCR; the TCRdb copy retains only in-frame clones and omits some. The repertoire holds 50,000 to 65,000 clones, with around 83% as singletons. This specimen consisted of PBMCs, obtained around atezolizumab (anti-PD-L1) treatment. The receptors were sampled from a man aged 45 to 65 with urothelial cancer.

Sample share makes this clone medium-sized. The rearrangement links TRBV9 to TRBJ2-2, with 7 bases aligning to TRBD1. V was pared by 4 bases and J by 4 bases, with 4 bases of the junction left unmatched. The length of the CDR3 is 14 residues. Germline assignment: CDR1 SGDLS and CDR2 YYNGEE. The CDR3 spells CASSKAGGTGELFF. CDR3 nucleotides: TGTGCCAGCAGCAAGGCAGGGGGCACCGGGGAGCTGTTTTTT.

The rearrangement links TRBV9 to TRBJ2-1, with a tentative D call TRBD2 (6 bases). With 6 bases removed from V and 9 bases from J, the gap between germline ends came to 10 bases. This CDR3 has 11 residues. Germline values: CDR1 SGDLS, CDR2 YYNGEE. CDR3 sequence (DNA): TGTGCCAGCACCCGGGGAGGTGAGCAGTTCTTC. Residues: CASTRGGEQFF.

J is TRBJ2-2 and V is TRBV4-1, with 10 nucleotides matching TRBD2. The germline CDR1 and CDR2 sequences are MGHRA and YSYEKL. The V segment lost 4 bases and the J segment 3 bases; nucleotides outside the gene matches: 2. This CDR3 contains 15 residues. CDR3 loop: CASSRLAGDTGELFF. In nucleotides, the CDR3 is TGCGCCAGCAGCCGACTAGCGGGCGACACCGGGGAGCTGTTTTTT.

CDR3 coding DNA: TGTGCCAGCAAGACCACAGGGGGATCGTTCTTC. This sequence encodes CASKTTGGSFF. The rearrangement links TRBV2 to TRBJ2-1; 8 nucleotides align to TRBD1. The CDR3 spans 11 residues. Per the germline V gene, CDR1 is SNHLY and CDR2 is FYNNEI. The ends lost 7 bases at V and 15 bases at J; junction bases unmatched: 8. Together with reference TRBV2 and TRBJ2-1, the CDR3 gives the full variable domain: EPEVTQTPSHQVTQMGQEVILRCVPISNHLYFYWYRQILGQKVEFLVSFYNNEISEKSEIFDDQFSVERPDGSNFTLKIRSTKLEDSAMYFCASKTTGGSFFGPGTRLTVL.

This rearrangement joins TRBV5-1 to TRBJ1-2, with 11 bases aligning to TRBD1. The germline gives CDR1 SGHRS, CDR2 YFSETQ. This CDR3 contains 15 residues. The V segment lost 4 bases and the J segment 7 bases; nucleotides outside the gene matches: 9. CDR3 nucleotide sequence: TGCGCCAGCAGCCGCGACGGACAGGGGGCAGCTGGCTACACCTTC. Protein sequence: CASSRDGQGAAGYTF.

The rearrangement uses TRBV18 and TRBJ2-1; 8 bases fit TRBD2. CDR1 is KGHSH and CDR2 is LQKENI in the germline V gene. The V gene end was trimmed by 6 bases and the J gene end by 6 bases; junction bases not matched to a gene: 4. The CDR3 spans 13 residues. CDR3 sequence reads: CASSRTSSNEQFF. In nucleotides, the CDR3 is TGTGCCAGCTCGCGGACTAGCTCCAATGAGCAGTTCTTC.

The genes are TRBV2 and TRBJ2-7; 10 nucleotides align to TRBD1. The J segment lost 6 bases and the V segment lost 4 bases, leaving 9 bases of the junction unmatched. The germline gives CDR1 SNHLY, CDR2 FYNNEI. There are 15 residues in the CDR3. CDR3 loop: CASSVRGQGKGEQYF. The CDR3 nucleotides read TGTGCCAGCAGTGTAAGGGGACAGGGGAAGGGCGAGCAGTACTTC.

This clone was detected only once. CDR3: CASSTSGGTDTQYF. The CDR3 DNA sequence: TGTGCCAGCAGCACTAGCGGGGGCACAGATACGCAGTATTTT. The rearrangement joins TRBV7-9 to TRBJ2-3, with 10 nucleotides matching TRBD2. This CDR3 has 14 amino acids. V lost 5 bases, J lost 1 base, and 0 bases stayed unmatched. Germline V lookup: CDR1 SEHNR, CDR2 FQNEAQ (reference sequence). The full variable domain, in which reference TRBV7-9 and TRBJ2-3 provide the parts outside the CDR3, is DTGVSQNPRHKITKRGQNVTFRCDPISEHNRLYWYRQTLGQGPEFLTYFQNEAQLEKSRLLSDRFSAERPKGSFSTLEIQRTEQGDSAMYLCASSTSGGTDTQYFGPGTRLTVL.

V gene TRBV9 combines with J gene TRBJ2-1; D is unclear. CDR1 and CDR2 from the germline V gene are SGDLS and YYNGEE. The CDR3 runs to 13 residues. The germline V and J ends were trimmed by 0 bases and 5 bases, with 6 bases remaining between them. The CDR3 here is CASSVGGNNEQFF. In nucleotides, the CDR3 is TGTGCCAGCAGCGTAGGCGGAAACAATGAGCAGTTCTTC.

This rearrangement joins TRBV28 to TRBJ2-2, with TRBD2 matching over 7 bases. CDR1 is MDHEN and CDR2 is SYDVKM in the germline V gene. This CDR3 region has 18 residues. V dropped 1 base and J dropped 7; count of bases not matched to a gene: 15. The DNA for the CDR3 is TGTGCCAGCAGTTTATATAGTGGGCTGGCAGGGAGGGTCGGGGAGCTGTTTTTT. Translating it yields CASSLYSGLAGRVGELFF. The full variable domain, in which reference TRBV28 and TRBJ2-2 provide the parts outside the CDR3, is DVKVTQSSRYLVKRTGEKVFLECVQDMDHENMFWYRQDPGLGLRLIYFSYDVKMKEKGDIPEGYSVSREKKERFSLILESASTNQTSMYLCASSLYSGLAGRVGELFFGEGSRLTVL.

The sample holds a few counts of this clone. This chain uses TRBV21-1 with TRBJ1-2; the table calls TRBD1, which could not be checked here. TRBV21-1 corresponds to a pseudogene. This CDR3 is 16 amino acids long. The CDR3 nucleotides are TGTGCCAGCAGCATTTGTCCGGGACAGTCTAACTATGGCTACACCTTC. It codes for CASSICPGQSNYGYTF.

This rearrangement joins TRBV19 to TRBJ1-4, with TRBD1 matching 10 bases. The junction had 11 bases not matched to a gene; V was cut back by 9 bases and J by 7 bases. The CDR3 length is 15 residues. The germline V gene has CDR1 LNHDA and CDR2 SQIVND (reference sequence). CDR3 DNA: TGTGCCAGCTATACCCGACAGGGGGCATTTGAAAAACTGTTTTTT. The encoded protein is CASYTRQGAFEKLFF.

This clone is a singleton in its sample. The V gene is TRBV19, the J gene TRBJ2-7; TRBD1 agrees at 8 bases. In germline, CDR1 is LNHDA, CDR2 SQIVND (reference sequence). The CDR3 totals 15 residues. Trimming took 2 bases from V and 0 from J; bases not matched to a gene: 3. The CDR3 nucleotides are TGTGCCAGTAGTATATGGACAGGGATCTCCTACGAGCAGTACTTC. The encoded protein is CASSIWTGISYEQYF.

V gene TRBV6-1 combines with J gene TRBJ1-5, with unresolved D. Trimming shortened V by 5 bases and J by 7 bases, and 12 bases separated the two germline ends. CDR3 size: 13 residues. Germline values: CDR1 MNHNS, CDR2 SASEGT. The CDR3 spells CASSFRTLQPQHF. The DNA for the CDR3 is TGTGCCAGCAGTTTCAGGACTCTCCAGCCCCAGCATTTT.

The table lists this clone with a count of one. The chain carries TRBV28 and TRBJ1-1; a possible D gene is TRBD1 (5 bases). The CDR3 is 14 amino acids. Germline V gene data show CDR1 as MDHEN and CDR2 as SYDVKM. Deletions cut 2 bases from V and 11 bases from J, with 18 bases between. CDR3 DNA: TGTGCCAGCAGTTTAAGGCCCGGTGGCAGGGCCGCTTTCTTT. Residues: CASSLRPGGRAAFF.

The DNA of the CDR3 is TGTGCCAGCAGTTACTCGAGACTAGCGAGACAAGAGACCCAGTACTTC. It yields the protein CASSYSRLARQETQYF. V gene TRBV6-5 combines with J gene TRBJ2-5; TRBD2 matches at 8 bases. The J segment lost 2 bases and the V segment lost 0 bases, leaving 5 bases of the junction unmatched. The germline CDR1 and CDR2 sequences are MNHEY and SVGAGI. There are 16 residues in the CDR3.

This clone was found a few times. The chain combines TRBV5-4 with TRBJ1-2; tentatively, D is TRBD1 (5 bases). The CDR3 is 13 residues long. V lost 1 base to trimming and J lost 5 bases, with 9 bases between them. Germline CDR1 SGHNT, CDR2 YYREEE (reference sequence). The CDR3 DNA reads TGTGCCAGCAGCTTGCCAGGGCGGTATGGCTACACCTTC. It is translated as CASSLPGRYGYTF.

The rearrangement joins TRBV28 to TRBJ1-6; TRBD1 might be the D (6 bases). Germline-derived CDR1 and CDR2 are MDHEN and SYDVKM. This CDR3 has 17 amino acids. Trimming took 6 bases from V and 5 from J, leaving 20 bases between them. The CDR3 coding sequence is TGTGCCAGCAGGCCGGTGGACAGCCCGTCCCATAATTCACCCCTCCACTTT. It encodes CASRPVDSPSHNSPLHF. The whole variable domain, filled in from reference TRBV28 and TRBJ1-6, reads DVKVTQSSRYLVKRTGEKVFLECVQDMDHENMFWYRQDPGLGLRLIYFSYDVKMKEKGDIPEGYSVSREKKERFSLILESASTNQTSMYLCASRPVDSPSHNSPLHFGNGTRLTVT.

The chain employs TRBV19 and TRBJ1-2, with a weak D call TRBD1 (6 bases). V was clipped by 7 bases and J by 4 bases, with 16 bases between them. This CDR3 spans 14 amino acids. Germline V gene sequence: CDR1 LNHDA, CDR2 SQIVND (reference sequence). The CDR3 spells CASKAGADFYGYTF. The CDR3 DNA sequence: TGTGCCAGTAAGGCAGGGGCAGACTTCTATGGCTACACCTTC.

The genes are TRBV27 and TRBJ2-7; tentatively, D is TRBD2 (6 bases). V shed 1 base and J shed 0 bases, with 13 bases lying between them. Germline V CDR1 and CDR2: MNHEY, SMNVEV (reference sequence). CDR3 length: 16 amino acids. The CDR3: CASSLFFTGDSYEQYF. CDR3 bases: TGTGCCAGCAGTTTATTTTTTACGGGAGACTCCTACGAGCAGTACTTC.

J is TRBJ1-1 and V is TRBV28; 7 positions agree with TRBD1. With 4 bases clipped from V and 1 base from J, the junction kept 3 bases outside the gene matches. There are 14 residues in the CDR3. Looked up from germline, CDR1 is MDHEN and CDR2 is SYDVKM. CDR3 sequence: CASSSGGRNTEAFF. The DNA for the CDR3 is TGTGCCAGCAGTTCAGGGGGGAGGAACACTGAAGCTTTCTTT.

The CDR3 DNA is TGTGCCAGCAGTTTGAGCGCGGGGGGCACAGATACGCAGTATTTT. This sequence encodes CASSLSAGGTDTQYF. The chain links TRBV27 to TRBJ2-3; 7 bases line up with TRBD2. The CDR3 is 15 residues long. Per the germline V gene, CDR1 is MNHEY and CDR2 is SMNVEV (reference sequence). V dropped 3 bases and J dropped 1; count of bases not matched to a gene: 4.

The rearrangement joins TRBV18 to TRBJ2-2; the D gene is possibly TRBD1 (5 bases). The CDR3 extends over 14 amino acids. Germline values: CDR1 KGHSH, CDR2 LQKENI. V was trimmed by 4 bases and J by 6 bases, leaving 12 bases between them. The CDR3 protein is CASSRQGRSGELFF. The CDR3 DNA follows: TGTGCCAGCTCACGGCAGGGTAGATCCGGGGAGCTGTTTTTT.

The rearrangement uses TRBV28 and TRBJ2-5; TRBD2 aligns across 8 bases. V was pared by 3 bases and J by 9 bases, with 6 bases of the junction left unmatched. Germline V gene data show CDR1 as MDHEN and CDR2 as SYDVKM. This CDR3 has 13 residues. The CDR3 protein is CASSLVGTSSQYF. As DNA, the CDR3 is TGTGCCAGCAGTTTGGTCGGGACTAGTTCCCAGTACTTC.

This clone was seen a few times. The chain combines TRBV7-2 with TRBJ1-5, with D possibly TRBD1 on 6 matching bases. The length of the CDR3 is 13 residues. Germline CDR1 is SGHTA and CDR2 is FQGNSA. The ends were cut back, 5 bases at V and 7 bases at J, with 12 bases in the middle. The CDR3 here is CASSPGVRQPQHF. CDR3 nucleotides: TGTGCCAGCAGCCCAGGGGTCCGGCAGCCCCAGCATTTT.

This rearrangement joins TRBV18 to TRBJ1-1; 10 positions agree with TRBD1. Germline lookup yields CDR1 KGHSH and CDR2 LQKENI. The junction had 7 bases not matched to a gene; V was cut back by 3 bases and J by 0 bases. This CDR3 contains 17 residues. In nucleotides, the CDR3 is TGTGCCAGCTCACCCGTGGACAGGGGGACCATGAACACTGAAGCTTTCTTT. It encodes CASSPVDRGTMNTEAFF. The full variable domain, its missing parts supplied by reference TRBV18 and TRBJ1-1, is NAGVMQNPRHLVRRRGQEARLRCSPMKGHSHVYWYRQLPEEGLKFMVYLQKENIIDESGMPKERFSAEFPKEGPSILRIQQVVRGDSAAYFCASSPVDRGTMNTEAFFGQGTRLTVV.

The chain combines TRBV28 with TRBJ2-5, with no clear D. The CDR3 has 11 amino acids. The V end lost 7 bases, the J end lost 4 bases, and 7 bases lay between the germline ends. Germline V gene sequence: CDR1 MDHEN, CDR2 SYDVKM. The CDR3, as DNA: TGTGCCAGCAATTTCGGAGAGACCCAGTACTTC. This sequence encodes CASNFGETQYF. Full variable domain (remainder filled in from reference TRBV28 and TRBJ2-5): DVKVTQSSRYLVKRTGEKVFLECVQDMDHENMFWYRQDPGLGLRLIYFSYDVKMKEKGDIPEGYSVSREKKERFSLILESASTNQTSMYLCASNFGETQYFGPGTRLLVL.

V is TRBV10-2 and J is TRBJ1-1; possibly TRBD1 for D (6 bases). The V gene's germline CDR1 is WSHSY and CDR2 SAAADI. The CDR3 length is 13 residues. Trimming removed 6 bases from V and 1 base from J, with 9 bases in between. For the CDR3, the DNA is TGCGCCAGCAGGAGGACAGAGAACACTGAAGCTTTCTTT. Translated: CASRRTENTEAFF.

The CDR3 DNA sequence: TGTGCCAGCAGTTTAAGGAGCGCAAACAATGAGCAGTTCTTC. This codes for CASSLRSANNEQFF. The chain links TRBV28 to TRBJ2-1; no firm D call. The CDR3 runs 14 residues. V lost 2 bases, J lost 5 bases, and 10 bases lay in between. Per the germline V gene, CDR1 is MDHEN and CDR2 is SYDVKM.

The CDR3 sequence is CASSSVGRVGTQYF. The CDR3 region has the DNA TGTGCCAGCAGTTCCGTCGGGAGGGTGGGGACCCAGTACTTC. V and J are TRBV6-5 and TRBJ2-5, with 8 bases lining up with TRBD2. The V and J ends lost 4 bases and 7 bases, in that order; junction bases with no gene match: 8. The CDR3 is made up of 14 amino acids. The germline gives CDR1 MNHEY, CDR2 SVGAGI.

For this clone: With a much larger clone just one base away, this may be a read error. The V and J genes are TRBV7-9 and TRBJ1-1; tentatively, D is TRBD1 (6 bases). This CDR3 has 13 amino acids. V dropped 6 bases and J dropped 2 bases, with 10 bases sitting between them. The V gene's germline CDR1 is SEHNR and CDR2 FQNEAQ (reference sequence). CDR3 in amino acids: CASSRGGNTEAFF. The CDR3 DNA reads TGTGCCAGCAGTAGGGGGGGAAACACTGAAGCTTTCTTT.